This TCR beta chain was observed in a study of shared clonotypes between healthy human individuals. Comment on this clone: Its antigen is still unknown.

General study points: With four donors compared, approximately 5% of naive CD4 clonotypes were shared. Sampling was confined to blood; repertoires within tissues likely differ.

The authors ran the assay at deep level. Assay: immunoSEQ multiplex PCR; the TCRdb copy retains only in-frame clones and omits some. The table includes 650,000 to 800,000 clones, 90% to 95% detected once. CD45RO-negative, CCR7-selected cells formed the naive CD8 fraction, which excluded terminally differentiated effector memory CD45RA+ cells. The source of this sequence is a man aged 25 to 40 in good health. Sequencing was done on a sample of naive CD8+ T cells sorted from blood.

CDR3 protein: CAISVTTSTDTQYF. The CDR3 DNA follows: TGTGCCATCAGTGTGACAACTAGCACAGATACGCAGTATTTT. The chain couples TRBV10-3 to TRBJ2-3; D is ambiguous. The CDR3 runs 14 residues. Trimming pared 4 bases from V and 0 bases from J, leaving 8 bases between. Germline V gene data show CDR1 as ENHRY and CDR2 as SYGVKD.